The sequence of this T cell receptor (beta chain) was determined in a study of CD8+CD57+ T cells in acquired aplastic anemia. Study information: CD4+ and CD8+ cells, once sorted, gave DNA averaging about 3.4 ug. Study conclusions and caveats: Researchers report that about 29 CD8+ CDR3 sequences appeared in both patients and controls. Patients and controls had CD8+ Simpson's diversity values that were not significantly distinct.

This clonotype has a single count. Its cognate antigen is unknown. The germline CDR1 and CDR2 sequences are WSHSY and SAAADI. Trimming took 6 bases from V and 4 from J, leaving 9 bases between them. The CDR3 runs 13 residues. Patients who underwent sequencing had shown CD8+CD57+ cell expansion by flow cytometry. Profiles of TCR beta VDJ and CDR3 were generated from a genomic DNA template. TCRdb ran MiXCR on the reads and lists one entry per CDR3 protein. The sample consists of 130,000 or so distinct CDR3 sequences, 40% of them appearing once. This sequence originates from a human donor with aplastic anemia. The chain links TRBV10-2 to TRBJ2-2; no clear D gene. The sequenced sample was sorted CD4+, CD8+, or CD8+CD57+ T cells (not recorded which) from PBMCs. The chain's CDR3 is CASRLRGTGELFF. DNA for the CDR3: TGCGCCAGCAGACTAAGAGGCACCGGGGAGCTGTTTTTT.